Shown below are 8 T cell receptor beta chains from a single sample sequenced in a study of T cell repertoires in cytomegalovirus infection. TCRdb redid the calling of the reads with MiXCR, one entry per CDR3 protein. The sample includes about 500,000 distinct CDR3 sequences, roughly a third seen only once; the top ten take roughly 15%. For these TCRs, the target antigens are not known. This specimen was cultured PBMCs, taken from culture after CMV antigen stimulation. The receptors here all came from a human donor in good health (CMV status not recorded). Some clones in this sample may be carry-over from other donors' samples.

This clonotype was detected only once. Here the CDR3 reads CASSLNLEREQYF. The CDR3 DNA is TGTGCCAGCAGCTTAAACCTAGAACGCGAGCAGTACTTC. This chain links TRBV11-2 with TRBJ2-7, with unresolved D. The V end lost 2 bases, the J end lost 6 bases, and 11 bases lay between the germline ends. Per germline, CDR1 SGHAT and CDR2 FQNNGV. The CDR3 is made up of 13 amino acids.

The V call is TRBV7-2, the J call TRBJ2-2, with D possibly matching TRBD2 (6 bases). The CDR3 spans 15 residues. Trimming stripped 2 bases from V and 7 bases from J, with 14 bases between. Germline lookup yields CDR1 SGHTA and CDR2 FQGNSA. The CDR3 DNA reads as TGTGCCAGCAGCTTATTTGCGGGAAGTAACGGGGAGCTGTTTTTT. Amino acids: CASSLFAGSNGELFF.

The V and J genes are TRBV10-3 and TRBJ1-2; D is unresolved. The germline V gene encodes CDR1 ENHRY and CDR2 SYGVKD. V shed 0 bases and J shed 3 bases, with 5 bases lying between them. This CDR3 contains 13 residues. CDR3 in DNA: TGTGCCATCAGTGAGTCAAGAGACTATGGCTACACCTTC. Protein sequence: CAISESRDYGYTF.

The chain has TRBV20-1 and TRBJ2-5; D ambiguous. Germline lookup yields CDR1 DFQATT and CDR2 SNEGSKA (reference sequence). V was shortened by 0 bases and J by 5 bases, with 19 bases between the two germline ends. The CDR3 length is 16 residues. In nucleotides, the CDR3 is TGCAGTGCTAGAGATCGTAATAGCTATTGGTTGGAGACCCAGTACTTC. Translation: CSARDRNSYWLETQYF.

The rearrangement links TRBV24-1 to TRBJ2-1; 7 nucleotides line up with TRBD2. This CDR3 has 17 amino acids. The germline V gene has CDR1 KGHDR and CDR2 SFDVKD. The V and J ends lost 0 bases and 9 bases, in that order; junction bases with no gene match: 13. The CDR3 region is CATSDLRTGVREGEQFF. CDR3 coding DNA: TGTGCCACCAGTGATTTGCGGACGGGAGTAAGGGAGGGTGAGCAGTTCTTC.

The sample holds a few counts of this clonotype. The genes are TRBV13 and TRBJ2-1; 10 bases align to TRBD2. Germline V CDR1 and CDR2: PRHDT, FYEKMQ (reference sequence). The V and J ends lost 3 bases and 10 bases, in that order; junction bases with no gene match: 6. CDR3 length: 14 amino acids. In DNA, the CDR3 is TGTGCCAGCAGCTTTGGGACTAGCGCGGTAGAGCAGTTCTTC. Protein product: CASSFGTSAVEQFF.

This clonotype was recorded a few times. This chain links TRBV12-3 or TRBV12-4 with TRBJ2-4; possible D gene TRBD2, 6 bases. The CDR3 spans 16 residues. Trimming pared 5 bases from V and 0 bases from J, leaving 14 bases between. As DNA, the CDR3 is TGTGCCAGCAGTATCGGGACTCAGGGAGCCAAAAACATTCAGTACTTC. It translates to CASSIGTQGAKNIQYF.

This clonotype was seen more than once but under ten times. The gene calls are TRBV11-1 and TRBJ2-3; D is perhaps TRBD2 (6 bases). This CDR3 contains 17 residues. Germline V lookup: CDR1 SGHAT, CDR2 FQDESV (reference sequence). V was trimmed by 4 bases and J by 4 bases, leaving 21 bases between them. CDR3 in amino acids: CASSSPYAAPGADTQYF. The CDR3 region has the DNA TGTGCCAGCAGCTCACCTTACGCGGCTCCGGGGGCAGATACGCAGTATTTT.